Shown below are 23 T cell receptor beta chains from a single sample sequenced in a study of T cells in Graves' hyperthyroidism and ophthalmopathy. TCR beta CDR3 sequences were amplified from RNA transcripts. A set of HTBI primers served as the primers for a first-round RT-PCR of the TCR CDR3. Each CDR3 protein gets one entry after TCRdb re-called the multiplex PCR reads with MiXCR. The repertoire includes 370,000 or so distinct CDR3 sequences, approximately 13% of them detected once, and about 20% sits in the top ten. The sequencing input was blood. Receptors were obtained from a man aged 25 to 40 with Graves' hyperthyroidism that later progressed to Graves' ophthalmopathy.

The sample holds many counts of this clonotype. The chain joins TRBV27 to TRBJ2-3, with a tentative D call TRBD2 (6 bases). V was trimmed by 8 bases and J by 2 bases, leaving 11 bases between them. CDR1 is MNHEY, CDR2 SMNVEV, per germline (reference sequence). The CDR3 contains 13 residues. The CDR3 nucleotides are TGTGCCAGCTCGGGACTGTACACAGATACGCAGTATTTT. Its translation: CASSGLYTDTQYF.

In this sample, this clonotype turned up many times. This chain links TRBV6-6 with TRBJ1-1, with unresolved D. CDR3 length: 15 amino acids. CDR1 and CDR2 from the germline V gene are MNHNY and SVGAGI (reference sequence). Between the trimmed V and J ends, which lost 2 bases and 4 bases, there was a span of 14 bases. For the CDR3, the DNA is TGTGCCAGCAGTTACGGTGATAGGGAAGGCACTGAAGCTTTCTTT. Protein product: CASSYGDREGTEAFF.

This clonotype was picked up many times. CDR3 DNA: TGTGCTAGTGCCTACCTAGCGGGGGGGACCTACAATGAGCAGTTCTTC. Amino acids: CASAYLAGGTYNEQFF. V gene TRBV12-5 combines with J gene TRBJ2-1; 12 bases are a match to TRBD2. V lost 7 bases to trimming and J lost 2 bases; unmatched junction nucleotides: 6. Germline V gives CDR1 LGHNT, CDR2 FRNRAP. This CDR3 comprises 16 residues.

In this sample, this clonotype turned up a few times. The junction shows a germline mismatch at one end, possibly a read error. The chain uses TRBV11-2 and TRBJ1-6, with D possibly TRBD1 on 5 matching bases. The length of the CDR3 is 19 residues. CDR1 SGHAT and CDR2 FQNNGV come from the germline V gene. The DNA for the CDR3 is TGTGCCAGCAGCTTAGCCCCATATAAGTGGGACTCCTATAATTCACCCCCCCACTTT. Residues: CASSLAPYKWDSYNSPPHF.

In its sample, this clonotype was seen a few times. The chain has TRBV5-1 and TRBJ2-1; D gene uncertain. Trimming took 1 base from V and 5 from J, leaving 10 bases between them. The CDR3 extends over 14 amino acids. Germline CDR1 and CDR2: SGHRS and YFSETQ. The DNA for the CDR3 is TGCGCCAGCAGCTTGAGGACCGGAGACAATGAGCAGTTCTTC. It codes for CASSLRTGDNEQFF. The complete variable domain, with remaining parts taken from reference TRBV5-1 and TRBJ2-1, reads KAGVTQTPRYLIKTRGQQVTLSCSPISGHRSVSWYQQTPGQGLQFLFEYFSETQRNKGNFPGRFSGRQFSNSRSEMNVSTLELGDSALYLCASSLRTGDNEQFFGPGTRLTVL.

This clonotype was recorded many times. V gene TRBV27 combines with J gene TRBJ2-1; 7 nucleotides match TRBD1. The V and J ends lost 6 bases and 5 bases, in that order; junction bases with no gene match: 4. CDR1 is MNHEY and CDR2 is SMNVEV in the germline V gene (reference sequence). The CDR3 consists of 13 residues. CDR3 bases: TGTGCCAGCAGCCTGACAGGGAACAATGAGCAGTTCTTC. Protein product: CASSLTGNNEQFF.

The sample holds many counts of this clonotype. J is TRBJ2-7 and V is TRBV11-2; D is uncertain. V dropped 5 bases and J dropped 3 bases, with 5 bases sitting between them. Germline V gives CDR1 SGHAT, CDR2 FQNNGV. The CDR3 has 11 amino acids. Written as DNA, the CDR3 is TGTGCCAGCAGCCCGAACTACGAGCAGTACTTC. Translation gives CASSPNYEQYF.

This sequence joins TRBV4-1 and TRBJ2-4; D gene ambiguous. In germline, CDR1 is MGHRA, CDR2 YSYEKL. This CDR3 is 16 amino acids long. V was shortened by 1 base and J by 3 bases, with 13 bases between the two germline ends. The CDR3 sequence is CASSQGGFNRKNIQYF. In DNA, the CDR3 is TGCGCCAGCAGCCAAGGGGGTTTTAATCGCAAAAACATTCAGTACTTC.

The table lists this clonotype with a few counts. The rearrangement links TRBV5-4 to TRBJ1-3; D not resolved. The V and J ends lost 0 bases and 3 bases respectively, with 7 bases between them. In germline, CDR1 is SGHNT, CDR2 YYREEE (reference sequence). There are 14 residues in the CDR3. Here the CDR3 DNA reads TGTGCCAGCAGCTTGGATTCAGGTGGAAACACCATATATTTT. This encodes CASSLDSGGNTIYF.

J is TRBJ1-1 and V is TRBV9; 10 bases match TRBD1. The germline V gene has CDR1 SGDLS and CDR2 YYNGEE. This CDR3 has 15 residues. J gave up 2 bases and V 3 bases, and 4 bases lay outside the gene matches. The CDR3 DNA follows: TGTGCCAGCAGCGGCCGACAGGGGGCTAACACTGAAGCTTTCTTT. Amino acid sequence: CASSGRQGANTEAFF.

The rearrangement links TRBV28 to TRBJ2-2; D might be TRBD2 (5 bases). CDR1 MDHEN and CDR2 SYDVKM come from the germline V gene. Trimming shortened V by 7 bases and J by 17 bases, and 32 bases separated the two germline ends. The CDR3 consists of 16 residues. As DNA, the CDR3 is TGTGCCAGCACCCTGGGCCGCTCCCCTAACACCGGGGAGCCATTTTTT. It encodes CASTLGRSPNTGEPFF.

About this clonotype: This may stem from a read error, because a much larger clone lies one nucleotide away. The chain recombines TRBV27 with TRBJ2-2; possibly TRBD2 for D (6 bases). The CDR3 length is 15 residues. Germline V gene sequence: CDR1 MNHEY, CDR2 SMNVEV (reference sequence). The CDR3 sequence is CARSLRVADTGELFF. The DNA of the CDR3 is TGTGCCAGGAGTTTACGAGTAGCGGACACCGGGGAGCTGTTTTTT.

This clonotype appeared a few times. Here the CDR3 reads CASRTAGGPQNEQFF. Here the CDR3 DNA reads TGTGCCAGCAGAACCGCCGGGGGGCCTCAGAATGAGCAGTTCTTC. The chain couples TRBV11-3 to TRBJ2-1; D might be TRBD2 (7 bases). Trimming stripped 6 bases from V and 7 bases from J, with 19 bases between. The CDR3 spans 15 residues. Germline values: CDR1 SGHNT, CDR2 YENEEA.

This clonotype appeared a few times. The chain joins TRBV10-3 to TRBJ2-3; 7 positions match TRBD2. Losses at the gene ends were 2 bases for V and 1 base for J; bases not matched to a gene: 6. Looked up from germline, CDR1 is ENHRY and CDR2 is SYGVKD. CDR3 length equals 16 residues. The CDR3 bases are TGTGCCATCAGTGAGCGGGCTAGCGGTGGCACAGATACGCAGTATTTT. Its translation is CAISERASGGTDTQYF.

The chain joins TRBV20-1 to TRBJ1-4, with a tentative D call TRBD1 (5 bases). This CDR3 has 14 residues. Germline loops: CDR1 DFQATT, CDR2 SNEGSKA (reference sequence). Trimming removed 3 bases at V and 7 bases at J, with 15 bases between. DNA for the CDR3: TGCAGTGCTAGTAACGAGGGGCGGGGTGAAAAACTGTTTTTT. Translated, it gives CSASNEGRGEKLFF.

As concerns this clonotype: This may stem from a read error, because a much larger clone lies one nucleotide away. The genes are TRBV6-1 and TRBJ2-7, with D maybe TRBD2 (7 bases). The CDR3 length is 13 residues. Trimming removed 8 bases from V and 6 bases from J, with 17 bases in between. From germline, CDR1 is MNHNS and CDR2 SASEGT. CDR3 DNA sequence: TGTGCCAGCGAGGGGGGGCTTGGCTCCGAGCAGTACTTC. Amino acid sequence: CASEGGLGSEQYF.

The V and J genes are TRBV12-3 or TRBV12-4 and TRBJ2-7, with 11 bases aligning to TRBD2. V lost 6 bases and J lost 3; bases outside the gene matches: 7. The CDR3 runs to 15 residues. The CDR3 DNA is TGTGCCAGCAGGCAGACTAGCGGGGCCTTCTACGAGCAGTACTTC. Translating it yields CASRQTSGAFYEQYF.

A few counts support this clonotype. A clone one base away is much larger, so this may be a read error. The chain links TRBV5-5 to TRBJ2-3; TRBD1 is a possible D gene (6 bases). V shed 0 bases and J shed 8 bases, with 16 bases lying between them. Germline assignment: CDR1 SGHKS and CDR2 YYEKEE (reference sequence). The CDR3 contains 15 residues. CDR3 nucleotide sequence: TGTGCCAGCAGCTTGGCCCAACAGGGTGGAGGTACGCAGTATTTT. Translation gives CASSLAQQGGGTQYF.

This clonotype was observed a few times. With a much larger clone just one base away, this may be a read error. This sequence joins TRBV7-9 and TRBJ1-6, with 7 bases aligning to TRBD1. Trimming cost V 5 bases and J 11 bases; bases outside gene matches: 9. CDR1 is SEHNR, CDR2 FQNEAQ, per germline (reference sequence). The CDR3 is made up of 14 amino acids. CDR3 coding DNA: TGTGCCAGCAGCGACGGACAGGCCGACCCACCCCTCCACTTT. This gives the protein CASSDGQADPPLHF.

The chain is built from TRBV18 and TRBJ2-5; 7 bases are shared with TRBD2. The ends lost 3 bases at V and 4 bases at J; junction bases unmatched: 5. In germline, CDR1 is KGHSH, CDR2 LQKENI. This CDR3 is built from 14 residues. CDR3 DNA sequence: TGTGCCAGCTCACCCCAGCGCGGGGGAGAGACCCAGTACTTC. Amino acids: CASSPQRGGETQYF.

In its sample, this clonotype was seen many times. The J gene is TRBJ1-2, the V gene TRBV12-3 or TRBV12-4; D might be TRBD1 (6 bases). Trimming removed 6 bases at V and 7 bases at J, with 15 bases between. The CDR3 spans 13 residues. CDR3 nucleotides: TGTGCCAGCAGGCCCTCGGGGGCGGGTGGCTACACCTTC. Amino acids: CASRPSGAGGYTF.

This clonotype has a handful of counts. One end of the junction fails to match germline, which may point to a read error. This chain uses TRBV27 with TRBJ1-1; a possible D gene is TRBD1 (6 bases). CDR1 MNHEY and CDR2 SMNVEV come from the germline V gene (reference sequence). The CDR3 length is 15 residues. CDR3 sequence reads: CASSLNGARDTEAFF. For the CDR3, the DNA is TGTGCCAGCAGTTTAAATGGGGCCCGGGACACTGAGGCTTTCTTT.

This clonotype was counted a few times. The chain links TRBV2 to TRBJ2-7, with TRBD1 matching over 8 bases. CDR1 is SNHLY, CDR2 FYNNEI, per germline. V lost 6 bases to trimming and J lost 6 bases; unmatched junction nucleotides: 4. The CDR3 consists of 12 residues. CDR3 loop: CASSTGGSEQYF. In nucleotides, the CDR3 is TGTGCCAGCAGCACAGGGGGGAGCGAGCAGTACTTC.